This T cell receptor (beta chain) was documented in a study of CD8 T cells in ankylosing spondylitis. Per the germline V gene, CDR1 is LGHDT and CDR2 is YNNKEL (reference sequence). This CDR3 region has 15 residues. Trimming removed 2 bases from V and 9 bases from J, with 14 bases in between. This clonotype was found many times. What it binds is not known. Findings and caveats of the study: Prior literature has documented some motif variants in synovial fluid and blood from reactive arthritis. Seemingly distinctive of ankylosing spondylitis blood was a TCR beta motif formed by eight highly homologous variants. Peripheral blood held disease-linked clones only at relatively low frequency, and these were CD8+.

It was by quantitative 5'-RACE with molecular barcodes that TCR beta libraries were made. A single record per CDR3 protein comes from TCRdb applying MiXCR to the 5' RACE reads. The data contain some 140,000 distinct CDR3 sequences, over 10% of them seen just once; the ten biggest clones take up 4.1%. The receptor was derived from a female donor with ankylosing spondylitis or in good health (not recorded which). The chain couples TRBV3-1 to TRBJ1-6; D is unclear. Material for sequencing was blood, either unsorted or a sorted T cell fraction (not recorded which). CDR3 nucleotide sequence: TGTGCCAGCAGCCAAATGCCTATGGGCGTTTCACCCCTCCACTTT. The encoded protein is CASSQMPMGVSPLHF.